This section outlines one TCR beta chain sequence together with its context. What antigen it recognizes has not been identified. Within one base of it there is no much larger clone, and no base qualities were kept. The germline V and J ends show losses of 2 bases and 6 bases respectively, and no gene match explains 12 bases of the junction. The CDR3, cysteine through phenylalanine, is 16 amino acids long. Left in the record is the CDR3 DNA by itself, 48 bases read in frame from the first base. These data originate in a study of control samples from healthy donors and cancer patients (dated by TCRdb to the early 2020s). Library method: the immunoSEQ multiplex PCR assay. As stored in TCRdb, this immuneACCESS dataset retains in-frame rearrangements with V and J assigned. A fraction of the clones does not appear; measured against another copy, unresolved V genes explain less than half of the discrepancy, and the remainder lacks a known reason. Present in this sample are 210,000 or so clones, approximately 91% of which were seen just once. The ten largest clones add up to less than 2% of the sample.

This receptor was taken from a man younger than 40 in good health. The chain couples TRBV5-3 to TRBJ2-7, and TRBD2 aligns with 9 junction nucleotides. TRBV5-3 is sorted into the ORF group, with uncertain function. The material sequenced was blood. The CDR3 loop reads CARSLRPAGGPGEQYF. The sequenced DNA: TGTGCCAGAAGCTTACGGCCAGCGGGGGGCCCCGGCGAGCAGTACTTC.